The sequence of this T cell receptor beta chain was determined in a study of T-cell memory formation after mild COVID-19 (dated by TCRdb to 2020 to 2023). Broadly, across the study: TCR sequence clusters from the two donors were found to be largely donor specific. The cohort was made up of two young adult volunteers, one female and one male, who were previously healthy. Longitudinal TCRalpha and TCRbeta repertoire sequencing tracked T-cell clones expanding and contracting after mild COVID-19 in a couple of donors.

Taken from the germline V gene (reference sequence), the CDR1 and CDR2 loops are LNHNV and YYDKDF. The V and J ends are trimmed by 1 base and 0 bases, leaving 10 bases between them. The CDR3 has 16 amino acids, counting the end cysteine and phenylalanine. The sequence is cut down to CDR3 DNA, 48 bases in frame from base 1. TCRdb records Illumina NovaSeq 6000 as the sequencer. TCRalpha and TCRbeta cDNA libraries were constructed by 5'RACE with constant-segment primers, with sample barcodes and unique molecular identifiers being introduced. Trizol reagent was used to extract RNA from every sample. Libraries were amplified in two PCR steps, with a second sample barcode and Illumina TruSeq adapters added in the second step. Libraries were sequenced on an Illumina NovaSeq with 2 x 150 bp paired-end reads. On the authors' methods: Demultiplexing of reads and collapsing into UMI-guided consensus sequences were performed with migec v1.2.7. With mixcr v2.1.11, UMI consensuses were aligned to TRA and TRB V and J templates and assembled into clonotypes. A clonotype was counted as expanded or contracted only when both edgeR and NoisET called the clonotype significant, with the noise models trained on biological replicates. edgeR calls used a false discovery rate-adjusted p below 0.01 and a log2 fold-change threshold of 1. PCA with hierarchical clustering of max-normalized trajectories of the 1000 most abundant clonotypes was used as exploratory dynamics analysis. Separately sequenced CD4+ and CD8+ repertoires were used to assign a CD4 or CD8 phenotype to each responding clone. The public reads were reprocessed in TCRdb via fastp at Q25 and MiXCR, keeping in-frame beta chains. One record per CDR3 amino acid sequence lists the most common genes and DNA. TCRdb, not the original authors, processed these V and J calls. The table for this sample lists a few hundred thousand distinct CDR3 sequences; over 13% of them were counted only once. Approximately 20% of the sample comes from the top ten.

Results the study describes overall, beyond this receptor: Only two mild cases were covered by the study, and larger cohorts that include severe cases with pre-infection samples were considered necessary. Whether the second-wave clones peaking on day 37 were SARS-CoV-2 specific was not confirmed. Contracting CD4+ clones turned up mainly in the CM and EM memory subsets, whereas EMRA was where CD8+ clones were enriched. Balanced CD4/CD8 phenotypes were observed for clones contracting from day 15 to 85, whereas a bias towards CD4+ was observed for a second wave of clones expanding from day 15 to 37. Some responding clones were detected in pre-infection memory, which suggested that pre-existing cross-reactive memory T cells had joined the SARS-CoV-2 response.

Ficoll-Paque density gradient centrifugation was the method used to isolate PBMCs. As concerns this clonotype: Its antigen target is currently unknown. No base quality information exists; no much larger clone differs at one position.

Sequences were obtained from PBMCs or a T cell subset sorted from them (not recorded which). This clonotype was obtained from a man younger than 35 who had mild COVID-19 (a few samples of this study predate the infection). The sample titles of this study are shuffled in the database, so cell type and time point are left out; the donor was told from shared clones. This receptor chain uses TRBV15 and TRBJ1-3; TRBD1 is a weak D gene call, 5 bases matching. For the CDR3, the sequence is CATSRAGLFSGNTIYF. The DNA reads as follows: TGTGCCACCAGCAGAGCAGGGTTATTCTCTGGAAACACCATATATTTT.